These 16 T cell receptor beta chains originate from one sample sequenced in a study of identical twins. TCRdb used MiXCR to reprocess the 5' RACE reads, holding one entry per CDR3 protein. This repertoire shows fewer than 650,000 distinct CDR3 sequences, under 8.5% found once; its top ten account for approximately 1.5%. Separately, the same data were catalogued under a study of yellow fever vaccine responses in identical twins.

The sample comprised PBMCs. Source of these receptors: a woman under 30 in good health.

Only a few counts were recorded for this clonotype. The chain employs TRBV7-2 and TRBJ1-1, with D uncertain. CDR1 SGHTA and CDR2 FQGNSA come from the germline V gene. The CDR3 runs 17 residues. V was shortened by 1 base and J by 0 bases, with 15 bases between the two germline ends. DNA for the CDR3: TGTGCCAGCAGCTTAGGTGTCGGTCTAATCCTGAACACTGAAGCTTTCTTT. Translated, it gives CASSLGVGLILNTEAFF. Complete variable domain (other parts from reference TRBV7-2 and TRBJ1-1): GAGVSQSPSNKVTEKGKDVELRCDPISGHTALYWYRQSLGQGLEFLIYFQGNSAPDKSGLPSDRFSAERTGGSVSTLTIQRTQQEDSAVYLCASSLGVGLILNTEAFFGQGTRLTVV.

This clonotype was observed a handful of times. The chain combines TRBV5-1 with TRBJ1-1, with TRBD1 identical over 10 bases. Unmatched junction bases numbered 6, after V lost 3 bases and J lost 7 bases. CDR1 is SGHRS and CDR2 is YFSETQ in the germline V gene. This CDR3 is built from 14 residues. Here the CDR3 reads CASSSRDRGSEAFF. Written as DNA, the CDR3 is TGCGCCAGCAGCTCCAGGGACAGGGGAAGTGAAGCTTTCTTT. Full variable domain (remainder filled in from reference TRBV5-1 and TRBJ1-1): KAGVTQTPRYLIKTRGQQVTLSCSPISGHRSVSWYQQTPGQGLQFLFEYFSETQRNKGNFPGRFSGRQFSNSRSEMNVSTLELGDSALYLCASSSRDRGSEAFFGQGTRLTVV.

This clonotype has a count of ten or more. V gene TRBV9 combines with J gene TRBJ1-2, with 8 positions matching TRBD1. Germline CDR1 and CDR2: SGDLS and YYNGEE. The CDR3 runs to 18 residues. Trimming removed 4 bases from V and 0 bases from J; junction bases left unmatched: 14. The CDR3 sequence is CASSPRTGNVRSNYGYTF. CDR3 DNA: TGTGCCAGCAGCCCACGGACAGGGAATGTTCGCTCTAACTATGGCTACACCTTC.

This clonotype was counted a few times. This rearrangement joins TRBV7-9 to TRBJ2-3; 10 bases are a match to TRBD1. Germline V lookup: CDR1 SEHNR, CDR2 FQNEAQ (reference sequence). This CDR3 has 17 residues. Losses at the gene ends were 4 bases for V and 6 bases for J; bases not matched to a gene: 13. In DNA, the CDR3 is TGTGCCAGCAGCTGGATCGCCGGGACAGGGGTCGGGGATACGCAGTATTTT. This encodes CASSWIAGTGVGDTQYF. Together with reference TRBV7-9 and TRBJ2-3, the CDR3 gives the full variable domain: DTGVSQNPRHKITKRGQNVTFRCDPISEHNRLYWYRQTLGQGPEFLTYFQNEAQLEKSRLLSDRFSAERPKGSFSTLEIQRTEQGDSAMYLCASSWIAGTGVGDTQYFGPGTRLTVL.

In its sample, this clonotype was seen many times. V is TRBV28 and J is TRBJ1-2; D call uncertain. Per the germline V gene, CDR1 is MDHEN and CDR2 is SYDVKM. Trimming took off 6 bases at V and 5 bases at J, with 13 bases between the two ends. The CDR3 totals 13 residues. The CDR3 loop is CASSRAQLYGYTF. The CDR3 DNA follows: TGTGCCAGCAGCCGGGCCCAGTTGTATGGCTACACCTTC.

This clonotype was recorded at least ten times. The V and J genes are TRBV6-5 and TRBJ1-1, with D perhaps matching TRBD1 (6 bases). This CDR3 comprises 12 residues. CDR1 and CDR2 (germline): MNHEY, SVGAGI. V was clipped by 5 bases and J by 10 bases, with 14 bases between them. The CDR3 loop is CASSTTGSAAFF. DNA of the CDR3: TGTGCCAGCAGTACTACAGGGTCCGCAGCTTTCTTT.

The V call is TRBV7-9, the J call TRBJ2-2, with TRBD1 as a possible D gene (6 bases). The V end was cut by 5 bases, the J end by 1 base, with 14 bases between. CDR1 and CDR2 from the germline V gene are SEHNR and FQNEAQ (reference sequence). The CDR3 sequence is 16 residues long. This CDR3 is CASSQLLTGNTGELFF. The CDR3 bases are TGTGCCAGCAGCCAACTTCTGACAGGGAACACCGGGGAGCTGTTTTTT.

CDR3 nucleotides: TGTGCCATCAGTGCGGGACAGAACTATGGCTACACCTTC. Protein product: CAISAGQNYGYTF. The V call is TRBV10-3, the J call TRBJ1-2, with 7 bases identical to TRBD1. CDR3 length: 13 amino acids. After removal of 4 bases from V and 2 bases from J, the junction contained 1 base not matched to a gene. The germline V gene has CDR1 ENHRY and CDR2 SYGVKD.

The V call is TRBV14, the J call TRBJ2-2; D call uncertain. CDR1 and CDR2 from the germline V gene are SGHDN and FVKESK. Trimming shortened V by 4 bases and J by 4 bases, and 10 bases separated the two germline ends. The CDR3 runs to 14 residues. The CDR3 DNA reads as TGTGCCAGCAGCCCGGACCATACCACCGGGGAGCTGTTTTTT. Amino acid sequence: CASSPDHTTGELFF.

This clonotype was seen at least ten times. The chain combines TRBV3-1 with TRBJ2-5; D is ambiguous. The CDR3 spans 11 residues. Trimming cost V 2 bases and J 5 bases, with 3 bases left between them. In germline, CDR1 is LGHDT, CDR2 YNNKEL (reference sequence). Here the CDR3 DNA reads TGTGCCAGCAGCCAAATGGAGACCCAGTACTTC. Its protein is CASSQMETQYF.

This clonotype was seen many times. The chain recombines TRBV24-1 with TRBJ1-1; D uncertain. The CDR3 extends over 13 amino acids. Germline loops: CDR1 KGHDR, CDR2 SFDVKD. The V end lost 2 bases, the J end lost 1 base, and 4 bases lay between the germline ends. Here the CDR3 DNA reads TGTGCCACCAGTGATTGGGCGAACACTGAAGCTTTCTTT. It yields the protein CATSDWANTEAFF.

This clonotype was detected a few times. CDR3 in DNA: TGCAGTGCTCTGCGATCCCTCGCCTTCGGAAATGAGCAGTTCTTC. Translation gives CSALRSLAFGNEQFF. The V and J genes are TRBV20-1 and TRBJ2-1; no definite D call. CDR1 is DFQATT and CDR2 is SNEGSKA in the germline V gene (reference sequence). The CDR3 is 15 amino acids. The V gene lost 5 bases and the J gene lost 7 bases, with 21 bases spanning the gap.

V usage is TRBV6-5 and J usage is TRBJ2-7; D is unclear. Per the germline V gene, CDR1 is MNHEY and CDR2 is SVGAGI. The CDR3 length is 16 residues. V was trimmed by 0 bases and J by 4 bases, leaving 16 bases between them. In DNA form, the CDR3 reads TGTGCCAGCAGTTACTCTGGAGACTCCGTACCTTACGAGCAGTACTTC. It specifies CASSYSGDSVPYEQYF.

This rearrangement joins TRBV20-1 to TRBJ2-3; D uncertain. The CDR3 spans 12 residues. V was cut by 2 bases and J by 4 bases, with 7 bases left in between. CDR1 and CDR2 (germline): DFQATT, SNEGSKA (reference sequence). This CDR3 reads CSARRLSDTQYF. CDR3 DNA sequence: TGCAGTGCTAGACGTCTGTCAGATACGCAGTATTTT.

In this sample, this clonotype turned up many times. In DNA form, the CDR3 reads TGTGCCAGCAGCTTGGAGGCGACAGTCTTAGGCTACACCTTC. Protein: CASSLEATVLGYTF. The chain couples TRBV5-5 to TRBJ1-2; D is perhaps TRBD1 (5 bases). The CDR3 runs to 14 residues. The germline V gene encodes CDR1 SGHKS and CDR2 YYEKEE (reference sequence). Trimming stripped 0 bases from V and 8 bases from J, with 14 bases between.

This clonotype was seen a few times. The CDR3 loop is CSARDYSRGANYGYTF. For the CDR3, the DNA is TGCAGTGCTAGAGATTATAGTAGGGGAGCTAACTATGGCTACACCTTC. This chain joins TRBV20-1 and TRBJ1-2, with D possibly matching TRBD1 (5 bases). CDR3 size: 16 residues. CDR1 is DFQATT and CDR2 is SNEGSKA in the germline V gene (reference sequence). The V gene lost 0 bases and the J gene lost 0 bases, with 14 bases spanning the gap.